This T cell receptor (beta chain) was profiled in a study of cytomegalovirus exposure and HLA in healthy donors. Study-level information: In an early release, HLA-typed donors contributed approximately 80 million unique TCR sequences. Points from the study as a whole: Judged likely to be a sequencing artifact was a cluster of highly shared sequence variants. Presence/absence results assume similar sequencing depth per donor, which may not hold. Per a prior analysis, the majority of TCR beta V segments were productive roughly 90% or roughly 30% of the time.

To note about this clone: Its matching antigen is unknown.

PCR involved 60 Vbeta and 13 Jbeta primers. Clones were read by immunoSEQ multiplex PCR, and TCRdb kept only the in-frame ones, dropping some. Of some 160,000 clones listed, about 84% are singletons. The receptor comes from a male donor in good health and CMV-seronegative. The specimen sequenced was PBMCs.

The CDR3 reads CASTISPEGINEQFF. CDR3 nucleotide sequence: TGTGCCAGCACCATTTCCCCCGAGGGAATAAATGAGCAGTTCTTC. V usage is TRBV7-2 and J usage is TRBJ2-1; D might be TRBD2 (5 bases). CDR3 size: 15 residues. V lost 7 bases to trimming and J lost 7 bases, with 20 bases between them. CDR1 and CDR2 (germline): SGHTA, FQGNSA.